The clone carrying this TCR beta chain was detected only a few times. Sequencing was performed with immunoSEQ multiplex PCR; in TCRdb, only in-frame clones are kept and a portion is missing. The table records around 120,000 clones, 87% of them present only once. This entry comes from a study of blood T cell repertoires in COVID-19. About the research overall: T cells, B-cell-depleted T cells, or PBMCs provided the cDNA or gDNA that served as material.

Germline assignment: CDR1 SGHRS and CDR2 YFSETQ. J lost 0 bases, V lost 4 bases, and 6 bases had no gene match. The CDR3 has 17 residues. What was sequenced was peripheral blood. The source is a human donor in a cohort sampled during active COVID-19. The chain employs TRBV5-1 and TRBJ1-4; 10 positions agree with TRBD1. The CDR3: CASSRGTGAATNEKLFF. The CDR3 coding sequence is TGCGCCAGCAGCCGGGGGACAGGGGCGGCAACTAATGAAAAACTGTTTTTT.